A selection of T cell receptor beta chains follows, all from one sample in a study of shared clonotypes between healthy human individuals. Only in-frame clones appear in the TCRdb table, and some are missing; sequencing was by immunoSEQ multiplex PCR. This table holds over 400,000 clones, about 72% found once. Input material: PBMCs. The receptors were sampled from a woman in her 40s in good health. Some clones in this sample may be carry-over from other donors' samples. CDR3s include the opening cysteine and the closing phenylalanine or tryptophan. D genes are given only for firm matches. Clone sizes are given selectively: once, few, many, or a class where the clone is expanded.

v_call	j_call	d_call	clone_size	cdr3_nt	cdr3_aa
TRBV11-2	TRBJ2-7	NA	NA	TGTGCCAGCAGTCAACGGGGCTACGAGCAGTACTTC	CASSQRGYEQYF
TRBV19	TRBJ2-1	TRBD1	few	TGTGCCAGCGACAGGGGGTATGAGCAGTTCTTC	CASDRGYEQFF
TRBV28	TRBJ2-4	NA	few	TGTGCCAGCACCCCCCGGGACGGCTATCTAGCCAAAAACATTCAGTACTTC	CASTPRDGYLAKNIQYF
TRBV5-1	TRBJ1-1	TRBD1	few	TGCGCCAGCAGCTTGGCCCCACAGGGGACAGCTTTCTTT	CASSLAPQGTAFF
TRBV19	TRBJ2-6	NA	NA	TGTGCCAGTAGTACTGTTGGGGTTGGCTCTGGGGCCAACGTCCTGACTTTC	CASSTVGVGSGANVLTF
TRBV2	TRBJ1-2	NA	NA	TGTGCCAGCAGTCTTTTACCCCCTACAGGCTTCGATGGCTACACCTTC	CASSLLPPTGFDGYTF
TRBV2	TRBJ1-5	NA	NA	TGTGCCAGCAGAGCTCTTACTAGCAATCAGCCCCAGCATTTT	CASRALTSNQPQHF
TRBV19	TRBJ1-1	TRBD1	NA	TGTGCCAGTAGAGGGGATCCGGGACAGGGGTGGACTGAAGCTTTCTTT	CASRGDPGQGWTEAFF
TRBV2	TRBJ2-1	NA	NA	TGTGCCAGGGACAGTAACTCCTACAATGAGCAGTTCTTC	CARDSNSYNEQFF
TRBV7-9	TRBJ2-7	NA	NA	TGTGCCAGCAGCTTAGTTAGCACTAGCCTCTACGAGCAGTACTTC	CASSLVSTSLYEQYF
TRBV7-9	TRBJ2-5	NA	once	TGTGCCAGCAGCCCCCACCGAGTGGGAATGGAGACCCAGTACTTC	CASSPHRVGMETQYF
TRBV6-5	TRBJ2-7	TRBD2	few	TGTGCCAGCAGTCGACTAGCGGGAGGCTACGAGCAGTACTTC	CASSRLAGGYEQYF
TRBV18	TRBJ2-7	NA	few	TGTGCCAGCTCACCTGGACTCCTTTCCGGGTACGAGCAGTACTTC	CASSPGLLSGYEQYF
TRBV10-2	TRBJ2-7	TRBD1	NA	TGCGCCAGCAGTGGGGGACAGGCTAACGAGTACGAGCAGTACTTC	CASSGGQANEYEQYF
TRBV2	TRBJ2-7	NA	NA	TGTGCCAGCAGTGAAGGACCTACTCGGTCCTACGAGCAGTACTTC	CASSEGPTRSYEQYF
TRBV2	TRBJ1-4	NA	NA	TGTGCCAGCAGGGGATGGGCTAGCGAAAAACTGTTTTTT	CASRGWASEKLFF
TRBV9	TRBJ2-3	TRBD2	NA	TGTGCCAGCAGCGTAGCCCTAGCGGGAGGGGGCACAGATACGCAGTATTTT	CASSVALAGGGTDTQYF
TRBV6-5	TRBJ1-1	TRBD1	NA	TGTGCCAGCAGTCGACAGGGCTCAGGAGCTTTCTTT	CASSRQGSGAFF
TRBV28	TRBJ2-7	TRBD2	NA	TGTGCCAGCAGTACTATGCGGTGGGGGCTAGCGGGAGTCGCGCAAGAGCAGTACTTC	CASSTMRWGLAGVAQEQYF
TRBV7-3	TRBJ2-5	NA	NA	TGTGCCAGCAGCTTACGGACGGGAGCAGGAGAGACCCAGTACTTC	CASSLRTGAGETQYF
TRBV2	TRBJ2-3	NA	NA	TGTGCCAGCAGACCCCGGACATCTAGCACAGATACGCAGTATTTT	CASRPRTSSTDTQYF
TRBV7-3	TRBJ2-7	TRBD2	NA	TGTGCCAGCAGCCGCGGACTAGCGACACATTACGAGCAGTACTTC	CASSRGLATHYEQYF
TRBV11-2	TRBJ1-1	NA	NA	TGTGCCAGCAGCTTAGAAGGAGGGTTAGGCACTGAAGCTTTCTTT	CASSLEGGLGTEAFF
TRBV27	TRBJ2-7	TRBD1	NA	TGTGCCAGCAGTTTATGGGGACAGGGCTCCTACGAGCAGTACTTC	CASSLWGQGSYEQYF
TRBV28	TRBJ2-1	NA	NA	TGTGCCAGCAGTTACTCCGGGAGTGGCAATGAGCAGTTCTTC	CASSYSGSGNEQFF
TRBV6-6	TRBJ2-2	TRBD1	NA	TGTGCCAGCAGGACAGGGGGGAGCACCGGGGAGCTGTTTTTT	CASRTGGSTGELFF
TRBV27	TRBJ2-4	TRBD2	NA	TGTGCCAGCAGTCTCCTCTCGGGTGTAGCGGGAGGGCGGAACATTCAGTACTTC	CASSLLSGVAGGRNIQYF
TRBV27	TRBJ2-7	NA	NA	TGTGCCAGCAGTCTCCTGGGGGTACCCTACGAGCAGTACTTC	CASSLLGVPYEQYF